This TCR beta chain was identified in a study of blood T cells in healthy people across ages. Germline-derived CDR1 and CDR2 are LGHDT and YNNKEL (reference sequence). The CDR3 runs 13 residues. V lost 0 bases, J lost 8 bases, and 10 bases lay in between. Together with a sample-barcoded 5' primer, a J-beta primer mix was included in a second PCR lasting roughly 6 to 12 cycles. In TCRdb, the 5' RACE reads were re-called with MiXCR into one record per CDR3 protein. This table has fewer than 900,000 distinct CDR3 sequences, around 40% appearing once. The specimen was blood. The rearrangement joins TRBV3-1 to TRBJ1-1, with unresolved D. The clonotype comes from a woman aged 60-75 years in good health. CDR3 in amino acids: CASSQDVGREAFF. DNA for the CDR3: TGTGCCAGCAGCCAAGATGTCGGCCGGGAAGCTTTCTTT. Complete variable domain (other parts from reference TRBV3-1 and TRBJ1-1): DTAVSQTPKYLVTQMGNDKSIKCEQNLGHDTMYWYKQDSKKFLKIMFSYNNKELIINETVPNRFSPKSPDKAHLNLHINSLELGDSAVYFCASSQDVGREAFFGQGTRLTVV.